The next 23 T cell receptor beta chains were all read from a single sample in a study of shared clonotypes between healthy human individuals. Sequencing was performed with immunoSEQ multiplex PCR; in TCRdb, only in-frame clones are kept and a portion is missing. The top ten hold 30% to 35% of the sample, which has around 690,000 clones, 90% seen once. Sequencing input: memory CD8+ T cells from PBMCs. The subset: CD45RO+ cells pooled with CCR7-negative TemRA cells. The source of these receptors is a man in his late teens or twenties in good health. Some clones in this sample may be carry-over from other donors' samples.

The chain recombines TRBV29-1 with TRBJ2-1; TRBD2 agrees at 13 bases. The V gene end was trimmed by 1 base and the J gene end by 1 base; junction bases not matched to a gene: 7. From germline, CDR1 is SQVTM and CDR2 ANQGSEA. The CDR3 length is 18 residues. The CDR3, as DNA: TGCAGCGTTGAAGTGTGGACTAGCGGGAGCGCTTCCTACAATGAGCAGTTCTTC. Its translation is CSVEVWTSGSASYNEQFF.

V usage is TRBV7-3 and J usage is TRBJ2-1, with D perhaps TRBD2 (6 bases). Germline V gene data show CDR1 as SGHTA and CDR2 as FQGTGA. The V gene lost 9 bases and the J gene lost 0 bases, with 15 bases spanning the gap. This CDR3 is built from 15 residues. This CDR3 is CASGSGHSSYNEQFF. CDR3 DNA sequence: TGTGCCAGTGGCAGCGGGCATAGCTCCTACAATGAGCAGTTCTTC.

Notes on this clone: The sample contains more than one DNA sequence encoding this CDR3. This chain joins TRBV9 and TRBJ2-1; TRBD1 agrees at 7 bases. CDR3 length: 14 residues. The ends lost 3 bases at V and 3 bases at J; junction bases unmatched: 3. CDR1 and CDR2 (germline): SGDLS, YYNGEE. The CDR3 protein is CASSGRDSYNEQFF. CDR3 bases: TGTGCCAGCAGCGGTCGGGACAGCTACAATGAGCAGTTCTTC.

V and J are TRBV7-2 and TRBJ1-4; 10 bases are shared with TRBD1. The CDR3 runs 18 residues. V gave up 5 bases and J gave up 8 bases; unmatched junction bases: 17. The germline V gene has CDR1 SGHTA and CDR2 FQGNSA. The CDR3 here is CASSPRGQGLLRGEKLFF. The CDR3 nucleotides read TGTGCCAGCAGCCCCCGGGGACAGGGGCTCCTCAGAGGGGAAAAACTGTTTTTT.

The chain links TRBV6-5 to TRBJ2-1; D uncertain. V dropped 8 bases and J dropped 6 bases, with 11 bases sitting between them. The CDR3 has 12 amino acids. Germline CDR1 MNHEY, CDR2 SVGAGI. CDR3 coding DNA: TGTGCCAGCTCACCGACGCTCAATGAGCAGTTCTTC. Protein product: CASSPTLNEQFF.

As to this clone: Other nucleotide sequences from this sample produce the same CDR3. The chain combines TRBV19 with TRBJ2-1, with 7 bases aligning to TRBD2. The CDR3 contains 14 residues. V was pared by 3 bases and J by 6 bases, with 5 bases of the junction left unmatched. Per the germline V gene, CDR1 is LNHDA and CDR2 is SQIVND (reference sequence). The CDR3 coding sequence is TGTGCCAGTAGTATGGGTGGGAGGGGCAATGAGCAGTTCTTC. It yields the protein CASSMGGRGNEQFF.

This clone has just one count. The rearrangement uses TRBV5-1 and TRBJ2-7; D uncertain. The CDR3 consists of 15 residues. Germline V gives CDR1 SGHRS, CDR2 YFSETQ. The germline V and J ends were trimmed by 0 bases and 1 base, with 11 bases remaining between them. CDR3 sequence (DNA): TGCGCCAGCAGCTTGGAGGGCGGATGGTCCTACGAGCAGTACTTC. It codes for CASSLEGGWSYEQYF.

The V call is TRBV27, the J call TRBJ2-1; D gene ambiguous. CDR1 is MNHEY and CDR2 is SMNVEV in the germline V gene (reference sequence). Trimming removed 6 bases at V and 0 bases at J, with 12 bases between. CDR3 size: 15 residues. CDR3 protein: CASSPRASSYNEQFF. In DNA form, the CDR3 reads TGTGCCAGCAGCCCAAGGGCTAGCTCCTACAATGAGCAGTTCTTC.

The V gene is TRBV28, the J gene TRBJ2-3; D perhaps matches TRBD2 (6 bases). Trimming shortened V by 2 bases and J by 2 bases, and 11 bases separated the two germline ends. The germline gives CDR1 MDHEN, CDR2 SYDVKM. There are 15 residues in the CDR3. The CDR3 nucleotides read TGTGCCAGCAGTTTAAACGGGAGCCCCACAGATACGCAGTATTTT. Encoded protein: CASSLNGSPTDTQYF.

This clone was counted a single time. The chain carries TRBV7-9 and TRBJ2-7; a possible D gene is TRBD2 (6 bases). Germline CDR1 SEHNR, CDR2 FQNEAQ (reference sequence). This CDR3 comprises 14 residues. With 1 base removed from V and 5 bases from J, the gap between germline ends came to 12 bases. The CDR3 is CASSLVGWGDEQYF. CDR3 DNA sequence: TGTGCCAGCAGCTTAGTGGGATGGGGGGACGAGCAGTACTTC. Complete variable domain (other parts from reference TRBV7-9 and TRBJ2-7): DTGVSQNPRHKITKRGQNVTFRCDPISEHNRLYWYRQTLGQGPEFLTYFQNEAQLEKSRLLSDRFSAERPKGSFSTLEIQRTEQGDSAMYLCASSLVGWGDEQYFGPGTRLTVT.

The chain couples TRBV29-1 to TRBJ2-1, with 12 bases aligning to TRBD2. Unmatched junction bases numbered 7, after V lost 5 bases and J lost 8 bases. Per the germline V gene, CDR1 is SQVTM and CDR2 is ANQGSEA. The CDR3 contains 14 residues. CDR3: CSVPGLAGPHEQFF. CDR3 nucleotides: TGCAGCGTTCCAGGACTAGCGGGACCTCATGAGCAGTTCTTC.

The chain carries TRBV4-3 and TRBJ2-2, with D possibly being TRBD1 (5 bases). This CDR3 has 15 amino acids. CDR1 and CDR2 from the germline V gene are LGHNA and YSLEER. Between the trimmed V and J ends, which lost 0 bases and 2 bases, there was a span of 7 bases. The CDR3 DNA follows: TGCGCCAGCAGCCAAGATCAGGGTAACACCGGGGAGCTGTTTTTT. The encoded protein is CASSQDQGNTGELFF.

The V gene is TRBV28, the J gene TRBJ2-7, with a tentative D call TRBD1 (6 bases). The CDR3 length is 12 residues. Germline loops: CDR1 MDHEN, CDR2 SYDVKM. Trimming stripped 6 bases from V and 1 base from J, with 7 bases between. The CDR3 region is CASSGQSYEQYF. The CDR3 bases are TGTGCCAGCAGCGGACAGTCCTACGAGCAGTACTTC.

The chain employs TRBV2 and TRBJ2-7; D possibly corresponds to TRBD2 (7 bases). Trimming took off 5 bases at V and 5 bases at J, with 10 bases between the two ends. Germline lookup yields CDR1 SNHLY and CDR2 FYNNEI. The CDR3 length is 12 residues. The CDR3 nucleotides read TGTGCCAGCAGTTCGGGGGGCAACGAGCAGTACTTC. Its translation: CASSSGGNEQYF. Using reference TRBV2 and TRBJ2-7 for the parts outside the CDR3, the full variable domain is EPEVTQTPSHQVTQMGQEVILRCVPISNHLYFYWYRQILGQKVEFLVSFYNNEISEKSEIFDDQFSVERPDGSNFTLKIRSTKLEDSAMYFCASSSGGNEQYFGPGTRLTVT.

This sequence joins TRBV10-3 and TRBJ2-7, with TRBD1 matching 7 bases. The germline V gene encodes CDR1 ENHRY and CDR2 SYGVKD. The CDR3 spans 13 residues. V shed 6 bases and J 3 bases; nucleotides not matched to a gene: 5. The DNA for the CDR3 is TGTGCCATCAGGGGGACAGATAACTACGAGCAGTACTTC. Translating it yields CAIRGTDNYEQYF.

CDR3 region: CASSIGASASYEQYF. In DNA, the CDR3 is TGTGCCAGTAGTATAGGAGCTAGCGCGTCCTACGAGCAGTACTTC. This chain joins TRBV19 and TRBJ2-7; tentatively, D is TRBD2 (6 bases). The CDR3 covers 15 residues. Between the trimmed V and J ends, which lost 1 base and 1 base, there was a span of 11 bases. Germline CDR1 reads LNHDA; CDR2 reads SQIVND (reference sequence).

The rearrangement uses TRBV18 and TRBJ2-1, with 12 bases identical to TRBD2. The junction had 4 bases not matched to a gene; V was cut back by 4 bases and J by 3 bases. Germline V gene sequence: CDR1 KGHSH, CDR2 LQKENI. The CDR3 covers 16 residues. The CDR3 region has the DNA TGTGCCAGCTCACGGACTAGCGGGATGGACTACAATGAGCAGTTCTTC. As protein: CASSRTSGMDYNEQFF.

This clone showed up just a few times. The chain recombines TRBV29-1 with TRBJ1-1; D is possibly TRBD1 (5 bases). The ends were cut back, 4 bases at V and 7 bases at J, with 13 bases in the middle. This CDR3 has 12 amino acids. In germline, CDR1 is SQVTM, CDR2 ANQGSEA. CDR3 DNA sequence: TGCAGCGTTGGTACTATGGGACTTGAAGCTTTCTTT. Amino acid sequence: CSVGTMGLEAFF.

This rearrangement joins TRBV15 to TRBJ2-1; no clear D gene. The CDR3 runs to 16 residues. Per germline, CDR1 LNHNV and CDR2 YYDKDF (reference sequence). The V gene lost 0 bases and the J gene lost 3 bases, with 12 bases spanning the gap. The CDR3 reads CATSRERRVFYNEQFF. The CDR3 nucleotides are TGTGCCACCAGCAGAGAAAGAAGGGTGTTCTACAATGAGCAGTTCTTC.

This clone was observed a few times. J is TRBJ1-5 and V is TRBV28; D not resolved. The CDR3 is made up of 12 amino acids. Trimming removed 8 bases from V and 2 bases from J, with 7 bases in between. The germline V gene encodes CDR1 MDHEN and CDR2 SYDVKM. CDR3 amino acids: CASHRGNQPQHF. In nucleotides, the CDR3 is TGTGCCAGCCATCGGGGCAATCAGCCCCAGCATTTT.

This chain uses TRBV30 with TRBJ1-5; D call uncertain. The CDR3 sequence is 12 residues long. Germline V gene data show CDR1 as GTSNPN and CDR2 as SVGIG (reference sequence). V was cut by 0 bases and J by 7 bases, with 7 bases left in between. The DNA of the CDR3 is TGTGCCTGGAGTGTACTTGGGCAGCCCCAGCATTTT. Translated: CAWSVLGQPQHF.

J is TRBJ2-1 and V is TRBV11-2; 10 bases agree with TRBD2. The CDR3 is 15 residues long. The V gene end was trimmed by 1 base and the J gene end by 4 bases; junction bases not matched to a gene: 1. Germline CDR1 and CDR2: SGHAT and FQNNGV. The CDR3: CASSLVAGGYNEQFF. The CDR3 region has the DNA TGTGCCAGCAGCTTAGTAGCGGGAGGTTACAATGAGCAGTTCTTC. Looking up the rest from reference TRBV11-2 and TRBJ2-1 gives the full variable domain: EAGVAQSPRYKIIEKRQSVAFWCNPISGHATLYWYQQILGQGPKLLIQFQNNGVVDDSQLPKDRFSAERLKGVDSTLKIQPAKLEDSAVYLCASSLVAGGYNEQFFGPGTRLTVL.

This clone has just one count. The rearrangement links TRBV5-1 to TRBJ2-1; TRBD2 matches at 16 bases. CDR1 SGHRS and CDR2 YFSETQ come from the germline V gene. The CDR3 totals 18 residues. With 2 bases clipped from V and 10 bases from J, the junction kept 12 bases outside the gene matches. Here the CDR3 reads CASSLPGLAGGPGGEQFF. CDR3 nucleotide sequence: TGCGCCAGCAGCTTACCGGGACTAGCGGGAGGGCCGGGAGGAGAGCAGTTCTTC.